The 25 T cell receptor beta chains below come from one sample, sequenced in a study of CD8+ T cells in alopecia areata. Extraction of RNA preceded its reverse transcription into cDNA, which served as the sequencing template. Data came from immunoSEQ multiplex PCR; TCRdb stores just in-frame clones and leaves some out. This table holds fewer than 200,000 clones, 50% to 60% found once. Specimen: CD4+ T cells sorted from blood, collected at week 0. These receptors came from a human donor with alopecia areata.

This clone was seen only once. The chain carries TRBV18 and TRBJ2-2; no firm D call. CDR3 size: 12 residues. Germline lookup yields CDR1 KGHSH and CDR2 LQKENI. Trimming left V 0 bases short and J 7 bases short, with 3 bases between. The CDR3, as DNA: TGTGCCAGCTCACCACCTGGCGGGGAGCTGTTTTTT. Encoded protein: CASSPPGGELFF.

This clone was seen a few times. The chain links TRBV14 to TRBJ1-1; 7 bases are a match to TRBD1. The trim removed 4 bases at V and 6 bases at J, leaving 8 bases unmatched. The V gene's germline CDR1 is SGHDN and CDR2 FVKESK. CDR3 length: 14 amino acids. This chain's CDR3 is CASSRFEQGSEAFF. In DNA, the CDR3 is TGTGCCAGCAGCCGCTTTGAACAGGGGTCTGAAGCTTTCTTT.

The chain has TRBV5-6 and TRBJ2-3, with 7 bases aligning to TRBD2. The CDR3 totals 15 residues. Trimming cost V 2 bases and J 2 bases; bases outside gene matches: 5. The germline CDR1 and CDR2 sequences are SGHDT and YYEEEE. DNA of the CDR3: TGTGCCAGCAGCTTTAGGACTAGAGTCACAGATACGCAGTATTTT. This sequence encodes CASSFRTRVTDTQYF.

The V gene is TRBV29-1, the J gene TRBJ1-2; 7 positions match TRBD1. The CDR3 has 13 amino acids. With 3 bases clipped from V and 13 bases from J, the junction kept 14 bases outside the gene matches. CDR1 and CDR2 (germline): SQVTM, ANQGSEA. The CDR3 spells CSVEYPLQGTGTF. As DNA, the CDR3 is TGCAGCGTTGAGTATCCCCTACAGGGGACTGGCACCTTC.

V usage is TRBV7-2 and J usage is TRBJ2-7, with 8 bases lining up with TRBD1. CDR3 length equals 14 residues. V shed 5 bases, J shed 4 bases, and the junction held 7 bases outside the gene matches. Germline V CDR1 and CDR2: SGHTA, FQGNSA. The CDR3 protein is CASSRTTGVYEQYF. CDR3 coding DNA: TGTGCCAGCAGCCGCACGACAGGGGTATACGAGCAGTACTTC.

This clone was picked up one time. This chain's CDR3 is CASSGREGGTEAFF. The CDR3 coding sequence is TGTGCCAGCAGTGGGCGGGAAGGGGGCACTGAAGCTTTCTTT. This rearrangement joins TRBV6-5 to TRBJ1-1, with a tentative D call TRBD1 (6 bases). Germline V CDR1 and CDR2: MNHEY, SVGAGI. V gave up 5 bases and J gave up 4 bases, with 14 bases separating them. CDR3 length: 14 residues.

The rearrangement links TRBV5-1 to TRBJ2-3; possible D gene TRBD2, 8 bases. The CDR3 has 15 amino acids. V was clipped by 3 bases and J by 3 bases, with 14 bases between them. CDR1 is SGHRS and CDR2 is YFSETQ in the germline V gene. CDR3 DNA: TGCGCCAGCAGCTCAATAGCGGGACAGACAGATACGCAGTATTTT. Amino acid sequence: CASSSIAGQTDTQYF.

The J gene is TRBJ2-3, the V gene TRBV5-1; D might be TRBD1 or TRBD2, each matching 5 bases. V lost 10 bases and J 2 bases, leaving 14 bases between the germline ends. The CDR3 contains 13 residues. Germline CDR1 SGHRS, CDR2 YFSETQ. The CDR3 DNA is TGCGCCTCTCGTGGGGGAAACACAGATACGCAGTATTTT. Its protein product is CASRGGNTDTQYF.

This clone was seen a few times. The CDR3 is CASSTYRTSHTQYF. CDR3 DNA sequence: TGTGCCAGTAGTACCTACCGGACTAGCCATACGCAGTATTTT. The chain has TRBV19 and TRBJ2-3; 8 nucleotides agree with TRBD2. Germline V lookup: CDR1 LNHDA, CDR2 SQIVND (reference sequence). This CDR3 is built from 14 residues. V was pared by 4 bases and J by 7 bases, with 7 bases of the junction left unmatched.

This chain uses TRBV5-1 with TRBJ1-1; D unclear. V shed 6 bases and J shed 1 base, with 13 bases lying between them. Per the germline V gene, CDR1 is SGHRS and CDR2 is YFSETQ. CDR3 size: 14 residues. CDR3 sequence (DNA): TGCGCCAGCACCCCCGGTGGACCGAACACTGAAGCTTTCTTT. It yields the protein CASTPGGPNTEAFF.

The genes are TRBV2 and TRBJ1-5, with 10 bases identical to TRBD1. Trimming took 5 bases from V and 1 from J; bases not matched to a gene: 8. Germline V gene lookup returns CDR1 SNHLY and CDR2 FYNNEI. There are 17 residues in the CDR3. CDR3 sequence (DNA): TGTGCCAGCAGTAAGGACGGACAGGGGGACAGCAATCAGCCCCAGCATTTT. Protein sequence: CASSKDGQGDSNQPQHF.

In its sample, this clone was seen a few times. This chain joins TRBV20-1 and TRBJ2-5; D is ambiguous. This CDR3 comprises 11 residues. Between the trimmed V and J ends, which lost 6 bases and 4 bases, there was a span of 9 bases. The germline gives CDR1 DFQATT, CDR2 SNEGSKA (reference sequence). This chain's CDR3 is CSAQWGETQYF. CDR3 bases: TGCAGTGCCCAGTGGGGAGAGACCCAGTACTTC.

The gene calls are TRBV7-6 and TRBJ2-1; 10 nucleotides line up with TRBD2. The CDR3 spans 15 residues. J was trimmed by 4 bases and V by 4 bases; bases with no gene match: 4. Germline assignment: CDR1 SGHVS and CDR2 FNYEAQ. This CDR3 reads CASSSSGGHYNEQFF. The CDR3 DNA reads as TGTGCCAGCAGCTCTAGCGGGGGTCATTACAATGAGCAGTTCTTC.

Details on this clone: Other DNA sequences of this sample code for an identical CDR3. The CDR3 sequence: CASSVSYNEQFF. CDR3 DNA sequence: TGTGCCAGCAGTGTTAGCTACAATGAGCAGTTCTTC. The rearrangement links TRBV2 to TRBJ2-1; D remains ambiguous. Deletions cut 4 bases from V and 3 bases from J, with 4 bases between. Germline V lookup: CDR1 SNHLY, CDR2 FYNNEI. CDR3 length equals 12 residues.

V usage is TRBV6-5 and J usage is TRBJ2-5; no definite D call. The V gene lost 5 bases and the J gene lost 1 base, with 8 bases spanning the gap. Germline CDR1 reads MNHEY; CDR2 reads SVGAGI. CDR3 length equals 13 residues. CDR3 protein: CASSRSAQETQYF. CDR3 DNA sequence: TGTGCCAGCAGTCGAAGTGCCCAAGAGACCCAGTACTTC.

The J gene is TRBJ2-7, the V gene TRBV30, with D hard to call. CDR3 length: 13 residues. V gave up 4 bases and J gave up 2 bases, with 12 bases separating them. Germline loops: CDR1 GTSNPN, CDR2 SVGIG (reference sequence). CDR3 nucleotide sequence: TGTGCCTGGAATGGCAACACCCCCTACGAGCAGTACTTC. This translates into CAWNGNTPYEQYF.

J is TRBJ1-1 and V is TRBV2; D might be TRBD1 (5 bases). CDR1 is SNHLY, CDR2 FYNNEI, per germline. The CDR3 length is 13 residues. Trimming left V 7 bases short and J 6 bases short, with 15 bases between. CDR3 protein: CASMYRPSAEAFF. The CDR3 DNA reads as TGTGCCAGCATGTACAGGCCTTCGGCTGAAGCTTTCTTT.

The chain is built from TRBV7-9 and TRBJ1-2; 7 bases are shared with TRBD1. Unmatched junction bases numbered 2, after V lost 0 bases and J lost 7 bases. This CDR3 contains 13 residues. Per the germline V gene, CDR1 is SEHNR and CDR2 is FQNEAQ (reference sequence). In DNA, the CDR3 is TGTGCCAGCAGCTTAGCGACAGGGAGTGGCTACACCTTC. Translating it yields CASSLATGSGYTF.

This clone has a handful of counts. The genes are TRBV6-6 and TRBJ2-5, with TRBD1 matching 7 bases. Germline V gene sequence: CDR1 MNHNY, CDR2 SVGAGI (reference sequence). With V trimmed by 6 bases and J by 0 bases, 1 base remained unmatched. The CDR3 length is 13 residues. Here the CDR3 DNA reads TGTGCCAGCAGGGACAGGAACCAAGAGACCCAGTACTTC. It yields the protein CASRDRNQETQYF.

The chain carries TRBV29-1 and TRBJ1-1; D ambiguous. The length of the CDR3 is 14 residues. Germline CDR1 SQVTM, CDR2 ANQGSEA. Deletions cut 4 bases from V and 4 bases from J, with 16 bases between. The CDR3 DNA sequence: TGCAGCGTTGCCCTCGTCCTAGGGCGCACTGAAGCTTTCTTT. Translating it yields CSVALVLGRTEAFF.

The chain links TRBV28 to TRBJ2-5; either TRBD1 or TRBD2 may fit D (5 bases each). Germline V gene sequence: CDR1 MDHEN, CDR2 SYDVKM. The V end was cut by 1 base, the J end by 0 bases, with 12 bases between. This CDR3 has 16 amino acids. CDR3 DNA sequence: TGTGCCAGCAGTTTATTGGGGGTTGGCAACCAAGAGACCCAGTACTTC. It specifies CASSLLGVGNQETQYF.

This clone was observed a handful of times. DNA for the CDR3: TGTGCCAGCTCACCATTGACAGGCGCTACTAGCACAGATACGCAGTATTTT. Protein sequence: CASSPLTGATSTDTQYF. J is TRBJ2-3 and V is TRBV18; tentative D call: TRBD1 (6 bases). This CDR3 has 17 residues. Looked up from germline, CDR1 is KGHSH and CDR2 is LQKENI. V lost 2 bases and J 0 bases, leaving 15 bases between the germline ends.

This clone was found once. This chain connects TRBV25-1 to TRBJ2-1, with TRBD2 as a possible D gene (6 bases). The length of the CDR3 is 15 residues. Germline CDR1 MGHDK, CDR2 SYGVNS. V was shortened by 6 bases and J by 6 bases, with 18 bases between the two germline ends. The CDR3 protein is CASSVPGTQGNEQFF. CDR3 DNA: TGTGCCAGCAGCGTACCCGGGACTCAGGGCAATGAGCAGTTCTTC.

The V gene is TRBV30, the J gene TRBJ2-2, with D unresolved. Germline CDR1 is GTSNPN and CDR2 is SVGIG (reference sequence). The CDR3 is 13 amino acids. V was pared by 2 bases and J by 2 bases, with 6 bases between. The CDR3 is CAWSRLNTGELFF. The CDR3 nucleotides read TGTGCCTGGAGTCGTCTCAACACCGGGGAGCTGTTTTTT.

In regard to this clone: The junction does not match germline at one end; this may be a read error. V gene TRBV7-7 combines with J gene TRBJ2-7, with D perhaps assigned TRBD1 or TRBD2 (5 bases each). The CDR3 extends over 13 amino acids. CDR1 is SSHAT, CDR2 FNYEAQ, per germline (reference sequence). This CDR3 reads CASSRGTDYEQYF. Here the CDR3 DNA reads TGTGCTAGCAGCCGAGGGACGGACTACGAGCAGTACTTC. The full variable domain, in which reference TRBV7-7 and TRBJ2-7 provide the parts outside the CDR3, is GAGVSQSPRYKVTKRGQDVTLRCDPISSHATLYWYQQALGQGPEFLTYFNYEAQPDKSGLPSDRFSAERPEGSISTLTIQRTEQRDSAMYRCASSRGTDYEQYFGPGTRLTVT.